What follows are 18 T cell receptor beta chains derived from one specimen sequenced in a study of T cell changes during pregnancy in multiple sclerosis (dated 2019 in TCRdb). Library preparation was by the immunoSEQ multiplex PCR assay. The table comes from immuneACCESS by way of TCRdb, which keeps in-frame sequences with V and J called. Part of the clones is missing from these tables; in studies checked, under half for an unresolved V gene and the rest for unknown reasons. Recorded for this sample are some 60,000 clones; about nine tenths of them occurred a single time. The ten top clones hold approximately 3% of the sample. This specimen consisted of peripheral blood, obtained in the first trimester of pregnancy. Every receptor here comes from a female donor in good health, enrolled as a control in a pregnancy study.

The gene calls are TRBV19 and TRBJ1-2; D is unclear. Between the trimmed V and J ends, which lost 3 bases and 4 bases, there was a span of 9 bases. CDR3 length: 13 residues. CDR1 is LNHDA, CDR2 SQIVND, per germline (reference sequence). CDR3: CASSMGDPYGYTF. The CDR3 nucleotides read TGTGCCAGTAGTATGGGCGACCCCTATGGCTACACCTTC.

The chain's CDR3 is CASSQRDPTDTQYF. The CDR3 DNA is TGTGCCAGCAGCCAGCGGGACCCCACAGATACGCAGTATTTT. V gene TRBV7-3 combines with J gene TRBJ2-3; the match to TRBD2 covers 7 bases. Germline values: CDR1 SGHTA, CDR2 FQGTGA. This CDR3 is built from 14 residues. The junction had 4 bases not matched to a gene; V was cut back by 5 bases and J by 2 bases.

The rearrangement uses TRBV11-3 and TRBJ2-7; 8 bases line up with TRBD2. This CDR3 spans 14 amino acids. CDR1 is SGHNT, CDR2 YENEEA, per germline. V was pared by 5 bases and J by 4 bases, with 7 bases of the junction left unmatched. The CDR3 sequence: CASSTGGGTYEQYF. As DNA, the CDR3 is TGTGCCAGCAGCACGGGAGGGGGGACGTACGAGCAGTACTTC.

This rearrangement joins TRBV28 to TRBJ1-4, with D unresolved. The CDR3 loop spans 12 amino acids. Germline CDR1 is MDHEN and CDR2 is SYDVKM. The V gene lost 5 bases and the J gene lost 8 bases, with 9 bases spanning the gap. CDR3 sequence (DNA): TGTGCCAGCAGTCCTCTATTGGAAAAACTGTTTTTT. As protein: CASSPLLEKLFF.

This chain links TRBV5-1 with TRBJ2-3; D might be TRBD1 (6 bases). The V gene's germline CDR1 is SGHRS and CDR2 YFSETQ. The CDR3 sequence is 19 residues long. Trimming cost V 1 base and J 0 bases, with 21 bases left between them. CDR3 nucleotide sequence: TGCGCCAGCAGCTTGTGGGGGCTGAGTCAAACCACTAGCACAGATACGCAGTATTTT. It codes for CASSLWGLSQTTSTDTQYF.

The gene calls are TRBV10-2 and TRBJ2-3; 8 nucleotides agree with TRBD2. With V trimmed by 6 bases and J by 0 bases, 14 bases remained unmatched. The germline CDR1 and CDR2 sequences are WSHSY and SAAADI. The CDR3 contains 18 residues. This CDR3 reads CASSGGEGGVLSTDTQYF. DNA of the CDR3: TGCGCCAGCAGCGGGGGGGAGGGGGGAGTTCTAAGCACAGATACGCAGTATTTT.

This clone was seen only a few times. The chain combines TRBV5-1 with TRBJ2-2; 9 bases agree with TRBD1. The CDR3 extends over 14 amino acids. Germline CDR1 is SGHRS and CDR2 is YFSETQ. V lost 3 bases to trimming and J lost 6 bases; unmatched junction nucleotides: 3. CDR3 bases: TGCGCCAGCAGCTCTGGACAGGGGCCCGGGGAGCTGTTTTTT. Its protein is CASSSGQGPGELFF.

The chain joins TRBV10-2 to TRBJ2-4, with 11 bases fitting TRBD2. V lost 0 bases and J lost 7; bases outside the gene matches: 5. CDR3 length: 16 amino acids. Germline CDR1 and CDR2: WSHSY and SAAADI. CDR3 sequence (DNA): TGCGCCAGCAGTGAGTCGAGTAGCGGGGGGGCCAACATTCAGTACTTC. This gives the protein CASSESSSGGANIQYF.

The chain is built from TRBV11-3 and TRBJ1-1; 7 bases line up with TRBD1. Germline CDR1 SGHNT, CDR2 YENEEA. V lost 2 bases to trimming and J lost 0 bases; unmatched junction nucleotides: 9. The CDR3 has 17 residues. CDR3 bases: TGTGCCAGCAGCTTACCTTCTGGGGGACAGTTGAACACTGAAGCTTTCTTT. This codes for CASSLPSGGQLNTEAFF.

The genes are TRBV27 and TRBJ2-2, with 10 bases matching TRBD2. Per germline, CDR1 MNHEY and CDR2 SMNVEV (reference sequence). There are 17 residues in the CDR3. V lost 3 bases and J lost 6; bases outside the gene matches: 10. The CDR3 protein is CASSFSTGLAYPGELFF. In DNA form, the CDR3 reads TGTGCCAGCAGTTTTTCGACGGGACTAGCGTACCCCGGGGAGCTGTTTTTT.

The V gene is TRBV6-6, the J gene TRBJ1-5; D is unclear. The V end was cut by 6 bases, the J end by 1 base, with 13 bases between. The germline CDR1 and CDR2 sequences are MNHNY and SVGAGI (reference sequence). This CDR3 has 15 residues. CDR3 region: CASRLTTGSNQPQHF. The DNA of the CDR3 is TGTGCCAGCAGACTGACGACGGGGAGCAATCAGCCCCAGCATTTT.

The J gene is TRBJ2-7, the V gene TRBV21-1; the table assigns TRBD2, which was not confirmed against the DNA. TRBV21-1 is a known pseudogene. The CDR3 loop spans 17 amino acids. The CDR3 protein is CASSKRLAGGGGYEQYF. The CDR3 nucleotides read TGTGCCAGCAGCAAACGACTAGCGGGAGGAGGCGGCTACGAGCAGTACTTC.

CDR3 sequence: CASSQDRFRSGYTF. CDR3 DNA sequence: TGTGCCAGCAGCCAGGACAGGTTTAGGAGTGGCTACACCTTC. This chain links TRBV6-6 with TRBJ1-2; 7 bases align to TRBD1. The CDR3 loop spans 14 amino acids. Unmatched junction bases numbered 11, after V lost 6 bases and J lost 7 bases. In germline, CDR1 is MNHNY, CDR2 SVGAGI (reference sequence).

The chain has TRBV7-9 and TRBJ1-2; 7 bases line up with TRBD1. The junction had 13 bases not matched to a gene; V was cut back by 3 bases and J by 3 bases. Germline CDR1 reads SEHNR; CDR2 reads FQNEAQ (reference sequence). The CDR3 loop spans 17 amino acids. The CDR3 loop reads CASSFNLPGQIDYGYTF. In DNA form, the CDR3 reads TGTGCCAGCAGCTTTAATCTTCCGGGACAGATAGACTATGGCTACACCTTC.

V and J are TRBV14 and TRBJ2-3; possible D gene TRBD1, 5 bases. In germline, CDR1 is SGHDN, CDR2 FVKESK. V was clipped by 4 bases and J by 4 bases, with 18 bases between them. The CDR3 has 16 residues. The CDR3 sequence is CASSLRAQALADTQYF. The CDR3 coding sequence is TGTGCCAGCAGCCTTAGAGCACAGGCCTTAGCAGATACGCAGTATTTT.

CDR3 loop: CASSSRQGLAGANVLTF. The CDR3 DNA reads as TGTGCCAGCAGCTCAAGACAGGGGCTAGCTGGGGCCAACGTCCTGACTTTC. This chain links TRBV11-3 with TRBJ2-6; 8 bases align to TRBD1. This CDR3 region has 17 residues. V dropped 4 bases and J dropped 2; count of bases not matched to a gene: 7. Germline CDR1 reads SGHNT; CDR2 reads YENEEA.

The chain uses TRBV30 and TRBJ2-4; 7 bases line up with TRBD1. Losses at the gene ends were 5 bases for V and 0 bases for J; bases not matched to a gene: 1. Germline CDR1 and CDR2: GTSNPN and SVGIG (reference sequence). The CDR3 is 13 residues long. Here the CDR3 reads CAWGTEAKNIQYF. The DNA for the CDR3 is TGTGCCTGGGGGACAGAAGCCAAAAACATTCAGTACTTC.

The chain couples TRBV25-1 to TRBJ1-4; 8 bases agree with TRBD1. Trimming cost V 4 bases and J 3 bases; bases outside gene matches: 4. The CDR3 extends over 15 amino acids. The V gene's germline CDR1 is MGHDK and CDR2 SYGVNS. The CDR3 protein is CASSGQGAANEKLFF. DNA of the CDR3: TGTGCCAGCAGTGGTCAGGGGGCGGCTAATGAAAAACTGTTTTTT.